This TCR beta chain was sequenced during a study of T cells in Graves' hyperthyroidism and ophthalmopathy. The CDR3 has 12 residues. The V gene lost 3 bases and the J gene lost 6 bases, with 9 bases spanning the gap. From germline, CDR1 is SGDLS and CDR2 YYNGEE. It was RNA transcripts that yielded the amplified TCR beta CDR3 regions. HTBI primers drove first-round RT-PCR of the TCR CDR3. Via MiXCR, TCRdb re-called the multiplex PCR reads, giving one row per CDR3 protein. The sample carries hundreds of thousands of distinct CDR3 sequences, around 22% recorded once. The authors obtained PBMCs from 9 to 10 ml of fresh peripheral blood.

The TCR sequence derives from a woman in her thirties with Graves' ophthalmopathy. V usage is TRBV9 and J usage is TRBJ1-2; possibly TRBD1 for D (6 bases). Specimen: blood. The CDR3 DNA follows: TGTGCCAGCAGCGCCTGGGACAATGGCTACACCTTC. Protein sequence: CASSAWDNGYTF.